Sequencing of this T cell receptor (beta chain) was carried out in a study of cytomegalovirus exposure and HLA in healthy donors. Generated by immunoSEQ multiplex PCR, the TCRdb table keeps only in-frame clones and is missing some. The sample contains 150,000 to 200,000 clones, roughly 80% of which appear only once. V gave up 1 base and J gave up 4 bases; unmatched junction bases: 8. The CDR3 spans 16 residues. The chain carries TRBV5-3 and TRBJ2-3, with TRBD2 matching over 8 bases. TRBV5-3 falls under the ORF class, with uncertain function. The receptor comes from a man aged 25 to 40 in good health and CMV-seropositive. Sequences were obtained from PBMCs. As DNA, the CDR3 is TGTGCCAGAAGCTTGAGAAAGCGGGGGAGGGCAGATACGCAGTATTTT. Residues: CARSLRKRGRADTQYF.